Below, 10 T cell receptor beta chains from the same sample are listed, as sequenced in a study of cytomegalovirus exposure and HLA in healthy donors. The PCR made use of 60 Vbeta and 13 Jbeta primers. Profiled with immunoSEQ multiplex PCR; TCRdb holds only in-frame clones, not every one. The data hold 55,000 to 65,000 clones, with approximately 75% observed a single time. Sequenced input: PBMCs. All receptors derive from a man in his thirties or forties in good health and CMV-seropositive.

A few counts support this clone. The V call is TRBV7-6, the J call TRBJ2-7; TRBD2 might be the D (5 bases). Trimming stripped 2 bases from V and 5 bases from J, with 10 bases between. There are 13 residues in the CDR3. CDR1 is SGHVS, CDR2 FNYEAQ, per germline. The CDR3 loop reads CASSLYEGHEQYF. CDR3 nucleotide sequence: TGTGCCAGCAGCTTATATGAGGGCCACGAGCAGTACTTC.

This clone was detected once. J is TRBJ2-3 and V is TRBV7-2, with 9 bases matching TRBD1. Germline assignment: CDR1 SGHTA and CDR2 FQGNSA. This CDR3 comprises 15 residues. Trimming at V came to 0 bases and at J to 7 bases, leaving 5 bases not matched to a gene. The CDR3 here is CASSLAGTGLNTQYF. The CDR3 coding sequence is TGTGCCAGCAGCTTAGCCGGGACAGGGCTAAATACGCAGTATTTT. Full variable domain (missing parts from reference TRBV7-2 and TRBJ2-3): GAGVSQSPSNKVTEKGKDVELRCDPISGHTALYWYRQSLGQGLEFLIYFQGNSAPDKSGLPSDRFSAERTGGSVSTLTIQRTQQEDSAVYLCASSLAGTGLNTQYFGPGTRLTVL.

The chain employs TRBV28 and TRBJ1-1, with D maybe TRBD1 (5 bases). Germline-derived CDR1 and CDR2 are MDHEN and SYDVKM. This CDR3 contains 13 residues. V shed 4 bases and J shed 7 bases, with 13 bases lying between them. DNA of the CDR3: TGTGCCAGCAGTTGGGGATCCGGGGGTGAAGCTTTCTTT. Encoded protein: CASSWGSGGEAFF.

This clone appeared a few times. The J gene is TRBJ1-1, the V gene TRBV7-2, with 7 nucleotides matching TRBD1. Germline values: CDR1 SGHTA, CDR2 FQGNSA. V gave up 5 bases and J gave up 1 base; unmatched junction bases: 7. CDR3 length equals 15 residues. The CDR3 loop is CASSLTTGWNTEAFF. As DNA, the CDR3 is TGTGCCAGCAGCCTCACGACAGGGTGGAACACTGAAGCTTTCTTT.

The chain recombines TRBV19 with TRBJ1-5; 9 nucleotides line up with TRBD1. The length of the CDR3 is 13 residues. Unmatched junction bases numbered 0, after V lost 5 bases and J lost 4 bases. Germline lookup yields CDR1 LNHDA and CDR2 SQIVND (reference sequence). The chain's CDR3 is CASSGTGNQPQHF. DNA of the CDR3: TGTGCCAGTAGTGGGACAGGGAATCAGCCCCAGCATTTT.

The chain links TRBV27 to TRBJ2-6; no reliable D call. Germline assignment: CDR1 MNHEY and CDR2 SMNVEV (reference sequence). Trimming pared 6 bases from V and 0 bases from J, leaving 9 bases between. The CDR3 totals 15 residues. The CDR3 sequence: CASSSWSSGANVLTF. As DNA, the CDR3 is TGTGCCAGCAGCTCATGGAGCTCTGGGGCCAACGTCCTGACTTTC.

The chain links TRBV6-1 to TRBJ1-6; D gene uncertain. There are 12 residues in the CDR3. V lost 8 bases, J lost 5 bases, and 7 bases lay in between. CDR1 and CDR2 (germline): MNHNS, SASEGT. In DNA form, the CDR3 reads TGTGCCAGCGATTTAGATAATTCACCCCTCCACTTT. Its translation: CASDLDNSPLHF.

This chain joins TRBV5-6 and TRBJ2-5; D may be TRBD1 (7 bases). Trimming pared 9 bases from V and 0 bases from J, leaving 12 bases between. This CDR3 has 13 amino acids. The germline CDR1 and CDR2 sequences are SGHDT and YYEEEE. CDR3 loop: CATGGQNQETQYF. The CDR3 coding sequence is TGTGCCACCGGGGGACAGAACCAAGAGACCCAGTACTTC.

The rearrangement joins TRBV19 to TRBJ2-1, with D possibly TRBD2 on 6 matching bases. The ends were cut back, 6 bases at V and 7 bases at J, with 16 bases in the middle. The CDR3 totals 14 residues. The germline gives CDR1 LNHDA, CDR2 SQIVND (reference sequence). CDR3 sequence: CASREAGGGNEQFF. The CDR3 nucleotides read TGTGCCAGTAGAGAGGCAGGAGGAGGGAATGAGCAGTTCTTC. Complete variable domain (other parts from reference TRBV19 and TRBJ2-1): DGGITQSPKYLFRKEGQNVTLSCEQNLNHDAMYWYRQDPGQGLRLIYYSQIVNDFQKGDIAEGYSVSREKKESFPLTVTSAQKNPTAFYLCASREAGGGNEQFFGPGTRLTVL.

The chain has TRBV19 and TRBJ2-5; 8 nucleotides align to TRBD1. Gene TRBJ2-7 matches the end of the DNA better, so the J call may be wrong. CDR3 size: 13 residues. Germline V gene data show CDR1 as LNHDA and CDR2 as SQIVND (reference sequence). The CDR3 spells CASSPRGLVEQYF. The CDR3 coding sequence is TGTGCCAGTAGTCCCAGGGGGCTGGTCGAGCAGTACTTC.